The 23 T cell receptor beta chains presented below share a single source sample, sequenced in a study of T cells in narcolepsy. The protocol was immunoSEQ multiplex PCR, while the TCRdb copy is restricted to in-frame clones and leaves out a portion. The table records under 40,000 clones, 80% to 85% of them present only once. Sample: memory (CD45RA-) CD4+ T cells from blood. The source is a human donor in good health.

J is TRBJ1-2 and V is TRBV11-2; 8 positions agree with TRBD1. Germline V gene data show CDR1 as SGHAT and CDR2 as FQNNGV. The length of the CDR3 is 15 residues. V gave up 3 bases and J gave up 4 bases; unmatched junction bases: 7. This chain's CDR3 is CASSLSDRDAYGYTF. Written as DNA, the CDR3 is TGTGCCAGCAGCTTGTCGGACAGGGATGCCTATGGCTACACCTTC. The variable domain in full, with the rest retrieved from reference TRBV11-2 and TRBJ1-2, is EAGVAQSPRYKIIEKRQSVAFWCNPISGHATLYWYQQILGQGPKLLIQFQNNGVVDDSQLPKDRFSAERLKGVDSTLKIQPAKLEDSAVYLCASSLSDRDAYGYTFGSGTRLTVV.

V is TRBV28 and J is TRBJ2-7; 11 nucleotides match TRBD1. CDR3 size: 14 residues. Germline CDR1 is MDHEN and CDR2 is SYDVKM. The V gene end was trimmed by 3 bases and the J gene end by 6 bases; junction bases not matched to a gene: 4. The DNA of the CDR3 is TGTGCCAGCAGTTTTAGGACAGGGGGCTCCGAGCAGTACTTC. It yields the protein CASSFRTGGSEQYF.

The CDR3 nucleotides are TGTGCCAGCAGCCCACGTGCTAGCGGGGGGCGCACAGATACGCAGTATTTT. Translation: CASSPRASGGRTDTQYF. This chain links TRBV11-2 with TRBJ2-3; 11 bases match TRBD2. V gave up 5 bases and J gave up 1 base; unmatched junction bases: 8. There are 17 residues in the CDR3. Germline V gene sequence: CDR1 SGHAT, CDR2 FQNNGV.

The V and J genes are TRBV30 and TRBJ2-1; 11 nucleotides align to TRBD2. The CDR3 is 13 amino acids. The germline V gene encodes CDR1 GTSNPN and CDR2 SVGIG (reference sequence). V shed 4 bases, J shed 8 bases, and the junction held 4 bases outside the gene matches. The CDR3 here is CAWNRLAGYEQFF. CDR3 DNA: TGTGCCTGGAATCGACTAGCGGGGTATGAGCAGTTCTTC.

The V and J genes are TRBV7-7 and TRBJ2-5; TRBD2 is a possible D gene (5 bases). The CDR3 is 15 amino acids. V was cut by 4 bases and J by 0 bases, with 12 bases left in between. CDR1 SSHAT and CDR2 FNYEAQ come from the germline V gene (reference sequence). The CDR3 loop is CASSSGLGNQETQYF. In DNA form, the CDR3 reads TGTGCCAGCAGCTCCGGACTGGGCAACCAAGAGACCCAGTACTTC.

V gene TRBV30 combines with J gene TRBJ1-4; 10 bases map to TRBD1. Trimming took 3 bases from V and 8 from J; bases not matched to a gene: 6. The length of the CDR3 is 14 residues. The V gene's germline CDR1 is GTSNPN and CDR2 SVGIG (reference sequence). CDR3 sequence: CAWSNRDRGEKLFF. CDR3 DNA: TGTGCCTGGAGCAACCGGGACAGGGGAGAAAAACTGTTTTTT.

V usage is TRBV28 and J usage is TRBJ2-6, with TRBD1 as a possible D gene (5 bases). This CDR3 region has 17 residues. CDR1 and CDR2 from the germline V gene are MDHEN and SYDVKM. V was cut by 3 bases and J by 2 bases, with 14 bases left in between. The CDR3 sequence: CASSFRTDSTGANVLTF. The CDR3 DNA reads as TGTGCCAGCAGTTTCCGAACCGACAGTACTGGGGCCAACGTCCTGACTTTC.

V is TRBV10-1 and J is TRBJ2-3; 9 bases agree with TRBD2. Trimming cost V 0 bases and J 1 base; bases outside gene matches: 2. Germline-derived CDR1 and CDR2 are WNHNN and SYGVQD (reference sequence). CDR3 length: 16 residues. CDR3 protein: CASSESQRGGTDTQYF. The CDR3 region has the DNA TGCGCCAGCAGTGAGTCCCAGCGGGGGGGCACAGATACGCAGTATTTT.

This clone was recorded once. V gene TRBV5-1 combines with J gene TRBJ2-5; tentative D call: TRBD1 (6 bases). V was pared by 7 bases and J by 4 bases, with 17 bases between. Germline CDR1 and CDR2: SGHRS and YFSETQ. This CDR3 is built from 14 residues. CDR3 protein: CASGGLPPSETQYF. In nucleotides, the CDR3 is TGCGCCAGCGGGGGCCTACCCCCGTCAGAGACCCAGTACTTC.

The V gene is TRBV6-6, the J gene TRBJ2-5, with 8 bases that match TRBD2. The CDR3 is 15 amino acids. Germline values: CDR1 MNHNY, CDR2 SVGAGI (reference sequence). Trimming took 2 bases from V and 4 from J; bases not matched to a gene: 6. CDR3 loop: CASSYVASGPETQYF. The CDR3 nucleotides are TGTGCCAGCAGTTACGTAGCTAGCGGGCCAGAGACCCAGTACTTC.

This chain's CDR3 is CASSPSQGNEQYV. The DNA of the CDR3 is TGTGCCAGCTCACCATCCCAGGGAAACGAGCAGTACGTC. The chain joins TRBV18 to TRBJ2-7, with D perhaps matching TRBD1 (5 bases). Germline CDR1 reads KGHSH; CDR2 reads LQKENI. Trimming shortened V by 2 bases and J by 5 bases, and 10 bases separated the two germline ends. The CDR3 extends over 13 amino acids.

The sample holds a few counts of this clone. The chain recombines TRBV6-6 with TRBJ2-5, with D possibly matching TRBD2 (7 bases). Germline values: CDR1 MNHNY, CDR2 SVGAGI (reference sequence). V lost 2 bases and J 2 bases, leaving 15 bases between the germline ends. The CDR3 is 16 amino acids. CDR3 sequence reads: CASSYARGAGQETQYF. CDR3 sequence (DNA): TGTGCCAGCAGTTACGCACGGGGGGCAGGGCAAGAGACCCAGTACTTC.

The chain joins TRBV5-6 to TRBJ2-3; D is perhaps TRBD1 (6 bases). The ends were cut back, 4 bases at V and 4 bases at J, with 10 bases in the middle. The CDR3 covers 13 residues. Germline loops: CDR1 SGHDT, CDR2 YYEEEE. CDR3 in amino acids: CASSVRGADTQYF. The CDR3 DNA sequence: TGTGCCAGCAGCGTCAGGGGCGCAGATACGCAGTATTTT.

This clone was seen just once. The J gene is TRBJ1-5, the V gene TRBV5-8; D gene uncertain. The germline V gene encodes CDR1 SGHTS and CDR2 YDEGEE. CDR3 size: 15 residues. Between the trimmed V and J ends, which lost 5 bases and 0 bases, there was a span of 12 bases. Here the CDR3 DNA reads TGTGCCAGCAGATTCCTCGGGTATAGCAATCAGCCCCAGCATTTT. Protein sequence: CASRFLGYSNQPQHF. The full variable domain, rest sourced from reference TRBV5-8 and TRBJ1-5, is EAGVTQSPTHLIKTRGQQATLRCSPISGHTSVYWYQQALGLGLQFLLWYDEGEERNRGNFPPRFSGRQFPNYSSELNVNALELEDSALYLCASRFLGYSNQPQHFGDGTRLSIL.

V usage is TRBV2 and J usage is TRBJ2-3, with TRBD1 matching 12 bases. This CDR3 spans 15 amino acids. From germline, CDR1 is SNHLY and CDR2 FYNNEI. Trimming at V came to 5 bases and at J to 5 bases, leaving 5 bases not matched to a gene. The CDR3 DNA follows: TGTGCCAGCAGTTGGGACAGGGGGCGTCAAGATACGCAGTATTTT. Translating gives CASSWDRGRQDTQYF.

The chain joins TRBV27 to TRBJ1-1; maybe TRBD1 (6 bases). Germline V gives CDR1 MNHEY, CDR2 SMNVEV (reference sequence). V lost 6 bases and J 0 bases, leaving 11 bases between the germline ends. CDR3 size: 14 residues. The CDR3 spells CASRRTDVNTEAFF. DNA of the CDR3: TGTGCCAGCAGACGGACAGACGTGAACACTGAAGCTTTCTTT.

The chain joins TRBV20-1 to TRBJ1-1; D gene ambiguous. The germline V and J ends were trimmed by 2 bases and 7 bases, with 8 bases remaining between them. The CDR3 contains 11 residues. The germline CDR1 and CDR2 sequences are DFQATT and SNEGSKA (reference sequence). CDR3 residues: CSARPEDEAFF. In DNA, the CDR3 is TGCAGTGCTAGACCAGAGGATGAAGCTTTCTTT.

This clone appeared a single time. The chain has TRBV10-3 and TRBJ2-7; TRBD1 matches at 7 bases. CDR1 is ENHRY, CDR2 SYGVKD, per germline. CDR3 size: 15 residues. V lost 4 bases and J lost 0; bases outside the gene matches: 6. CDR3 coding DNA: TGTGCCATCAGTGGGGACAGCCGGAACTCCTACGAGCAGTACTTC. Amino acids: CAISGDSRNSYEQYF.

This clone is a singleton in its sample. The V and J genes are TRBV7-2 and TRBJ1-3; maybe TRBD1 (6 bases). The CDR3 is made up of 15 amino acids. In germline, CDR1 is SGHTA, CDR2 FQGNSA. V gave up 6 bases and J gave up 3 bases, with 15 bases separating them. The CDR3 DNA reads TGTGCCAGCAGTTTGACTAGGGGGGATGGAAACACCATATATTTT. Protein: CASSLTRGDGNTIYF.

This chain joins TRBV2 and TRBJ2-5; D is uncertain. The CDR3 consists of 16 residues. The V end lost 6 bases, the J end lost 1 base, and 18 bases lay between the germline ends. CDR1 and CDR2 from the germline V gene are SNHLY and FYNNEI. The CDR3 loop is CASRAAHIALQETQYF. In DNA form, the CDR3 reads TGTGCCAGCAGGGCGGCACACATCGCCCTCCAAGAGACCCAGTACTTC.

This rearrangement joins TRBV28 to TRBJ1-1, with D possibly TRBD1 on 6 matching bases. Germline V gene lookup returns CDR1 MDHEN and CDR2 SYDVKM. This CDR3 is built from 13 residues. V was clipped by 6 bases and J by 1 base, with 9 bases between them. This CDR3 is CASRGTQNTEAFF. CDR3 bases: TGTGCCAGCAGGGGGACACAGAACACTGAAGCTTTCTTT.

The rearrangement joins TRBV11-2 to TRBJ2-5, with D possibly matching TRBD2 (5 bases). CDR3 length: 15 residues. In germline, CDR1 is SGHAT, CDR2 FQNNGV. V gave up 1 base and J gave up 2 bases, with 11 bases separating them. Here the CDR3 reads CASSLVLGPQETQYF. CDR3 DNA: TGTGCCAGCAGCTTAGTACTAGGCCCACAAGAGACCCAGTACTTC.

The chain's CDR3 is CASSIDQTNRRQYF. In DNA, the CDR3 is TGTGCCAGTAGTATAGATCAGACTAATAGACGCCAGTACTTC. V is TRBV19 and J is TRBJ2-5; a possible D gene is TRBD2 (5 bases). CDR3 length: 14 amino acids. Between the trimmed V and J ends, which lost 0 bases and 10 bases, there was a span of 15 bases. Germline V gene data show CDR1 as LNHDA and CDR2 as SQIVND (reference sequence).